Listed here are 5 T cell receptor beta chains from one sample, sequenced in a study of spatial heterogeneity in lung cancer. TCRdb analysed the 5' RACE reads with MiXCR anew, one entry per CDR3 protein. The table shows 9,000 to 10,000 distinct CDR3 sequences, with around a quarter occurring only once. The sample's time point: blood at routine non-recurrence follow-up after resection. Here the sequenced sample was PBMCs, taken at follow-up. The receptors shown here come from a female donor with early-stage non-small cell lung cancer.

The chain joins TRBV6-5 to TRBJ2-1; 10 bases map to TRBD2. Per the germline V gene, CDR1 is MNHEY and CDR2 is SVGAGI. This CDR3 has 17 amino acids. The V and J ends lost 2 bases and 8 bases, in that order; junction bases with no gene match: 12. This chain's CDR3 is CASSYGVSGRLGYEQFF. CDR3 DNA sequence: TGTGCCAGCAGTTACGGAGTTAGCGGGAGGTTAGGGTATGAGCAGTTCTTC.

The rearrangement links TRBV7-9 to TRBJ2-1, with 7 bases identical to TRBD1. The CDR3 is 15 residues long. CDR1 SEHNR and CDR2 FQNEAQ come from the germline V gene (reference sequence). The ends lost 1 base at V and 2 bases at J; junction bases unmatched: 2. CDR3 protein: CASSLVTGTYNEQFF. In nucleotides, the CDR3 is TGTGCCAGCAGCTTAGTGACAGGGACCTACAATGAGCAGTTCTTC.

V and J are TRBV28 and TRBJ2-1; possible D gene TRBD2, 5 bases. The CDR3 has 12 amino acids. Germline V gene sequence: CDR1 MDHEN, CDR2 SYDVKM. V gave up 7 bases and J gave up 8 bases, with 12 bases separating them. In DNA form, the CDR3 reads TGTGCCAGCATTACCGAGGGCCATGAGCAGTTCTTC. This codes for CASITEGHEQFF.

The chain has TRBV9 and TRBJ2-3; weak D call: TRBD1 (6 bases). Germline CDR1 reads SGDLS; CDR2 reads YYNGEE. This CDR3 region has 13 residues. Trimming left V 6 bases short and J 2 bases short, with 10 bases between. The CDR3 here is CASNTGFTDTQYF. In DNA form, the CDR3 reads TGTGCCAGCAACACAGGGTTCACAGATACGCAGTATTTT. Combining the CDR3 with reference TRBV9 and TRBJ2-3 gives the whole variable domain DSGVTQTPKHLITATGQRVTLRCSPRSGDLSVYWYQQSLDQGLQFLIQYYNGEERAKGNILERFSAQQFPDLHSELNLSSLELGDSALYFCASNTGFTDTQYFGPGTRLTVL.

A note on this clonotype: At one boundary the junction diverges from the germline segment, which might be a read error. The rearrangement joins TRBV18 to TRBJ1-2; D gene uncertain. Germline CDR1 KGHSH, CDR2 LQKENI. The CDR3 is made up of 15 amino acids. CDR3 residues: CASSPPNFSGEGYAF. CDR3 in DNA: TGTGCCAGCTCACCACCGAACTTTTCCGGAGAGGGCTACGCCTTC.